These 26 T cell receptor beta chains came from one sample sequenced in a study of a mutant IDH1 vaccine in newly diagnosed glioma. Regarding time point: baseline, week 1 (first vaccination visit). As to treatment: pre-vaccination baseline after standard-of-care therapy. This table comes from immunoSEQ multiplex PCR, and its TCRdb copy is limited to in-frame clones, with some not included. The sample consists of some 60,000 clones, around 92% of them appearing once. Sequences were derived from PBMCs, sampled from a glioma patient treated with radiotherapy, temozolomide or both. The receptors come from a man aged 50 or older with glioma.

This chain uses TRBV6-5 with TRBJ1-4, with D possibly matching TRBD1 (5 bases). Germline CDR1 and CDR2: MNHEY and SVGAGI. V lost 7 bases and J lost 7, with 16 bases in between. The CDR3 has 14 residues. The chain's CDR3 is CASTNVGLGEKLFF. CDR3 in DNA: TGTGCCAGCACCAACGTGGGGCTTGGTGAAAAACTGTTTTTT.

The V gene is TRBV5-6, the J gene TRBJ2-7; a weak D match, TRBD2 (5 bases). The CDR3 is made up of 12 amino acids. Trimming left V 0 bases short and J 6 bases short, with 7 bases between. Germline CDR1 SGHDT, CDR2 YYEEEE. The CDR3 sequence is CASSLVRGEQYF. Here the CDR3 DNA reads TGTGCCAGCAGCTTGGTCCGGGGCGAGCAGTACTTC.

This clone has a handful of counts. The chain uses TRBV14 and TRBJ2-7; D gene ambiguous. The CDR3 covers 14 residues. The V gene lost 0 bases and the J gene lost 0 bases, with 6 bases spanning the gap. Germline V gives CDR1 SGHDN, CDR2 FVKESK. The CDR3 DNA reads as TGTGCCAGCAGCCAAGATTGGAGCTCCTACGAGCAGTACTTC. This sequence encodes CASSQDWSSYEQYF.

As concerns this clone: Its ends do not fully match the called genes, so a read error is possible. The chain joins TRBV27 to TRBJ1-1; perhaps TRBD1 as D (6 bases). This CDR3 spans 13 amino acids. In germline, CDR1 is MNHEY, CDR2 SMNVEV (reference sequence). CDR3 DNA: TGTGCCAGCAGGACCGGCGCCGGGACATCTGACCAATTT. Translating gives CASRTGAGTSDQF.

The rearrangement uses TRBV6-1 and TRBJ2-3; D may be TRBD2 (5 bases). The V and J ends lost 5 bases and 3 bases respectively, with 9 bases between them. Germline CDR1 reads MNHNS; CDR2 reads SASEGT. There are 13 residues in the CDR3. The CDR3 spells CASSPSGTDTQYF. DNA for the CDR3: TGTGCCAGCAGTCCCTCGGGGACAGATACGCAGTATTTT.

The CDR3 loop reads CASSPRQSYEQYF. The CDR3 DNA reads as TGTGCCAGCAGCCCTCGACAATCCTACGAGCAGTACTTC. V and J are TRBV28 and TRBJ2-7; no clear D. V gave up 6 bases and J gave up 1 base, with 10 bases separating them. The CDR3 sequence is 13 residues long. Germline CDR1 is MDHEN and CDR2 is SYDVKM.

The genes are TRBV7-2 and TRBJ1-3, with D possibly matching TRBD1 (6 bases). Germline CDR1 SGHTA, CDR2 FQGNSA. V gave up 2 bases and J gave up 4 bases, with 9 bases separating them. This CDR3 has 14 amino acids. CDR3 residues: CASSLLTGGNTIYF. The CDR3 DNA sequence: TGTGCCAGCAGCTTACTGACAGGCGGAAACACCATATATTTT.

Here the CDR3 reads CAISDGETQYF. The CDR3 region has the DNA TGTGCCATCAGTGACGGGGAGACCCAGTACTTC. The J gene is TRBJ2-5, the V gene TRBV10-3; D gene ambiguous. Trimming left V 3 bases short and J 5 bases short, with 4 bases between. The germline CDR1 and CDR2 sequences are ENHRY and SYGVKD. This CDR3 comprises 11 residues.

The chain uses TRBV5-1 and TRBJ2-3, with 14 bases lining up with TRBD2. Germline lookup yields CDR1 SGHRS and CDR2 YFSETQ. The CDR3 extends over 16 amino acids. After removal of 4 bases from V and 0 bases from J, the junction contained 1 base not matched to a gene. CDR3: CASSRTSGGSTDTQYF. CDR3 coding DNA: TGCGCCAGCAGCCGGACTAGCGGGGGGAGCACAGATACGCAGTATTTT.

The CDR3 here is CASSPHGTGNMNTEAFF. The CDR3 region has the DNA TGTGCCAGCAGCCCACACGGGACAGGGAACATGAACACTGAAGCTTTCTTT. This sequence joins TRBV7-3 and TRBJ1-1; 9 positions agree with TRBD1. V was clipped by 5 bases and J by 0 bases; unmatched bases: 10. Per the germline V gene, CDR1 is SGHTA and CDR2 is FQGTGA. This CDR3 comprises 17 residues.

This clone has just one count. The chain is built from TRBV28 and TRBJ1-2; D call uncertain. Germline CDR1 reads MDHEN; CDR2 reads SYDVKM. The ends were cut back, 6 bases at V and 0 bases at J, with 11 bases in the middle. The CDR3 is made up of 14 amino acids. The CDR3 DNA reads TGTGCCAGCAGCTCCCGCGAGCCTAACTATGGCTACACCTTC. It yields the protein CASSSREPNYGYTF.

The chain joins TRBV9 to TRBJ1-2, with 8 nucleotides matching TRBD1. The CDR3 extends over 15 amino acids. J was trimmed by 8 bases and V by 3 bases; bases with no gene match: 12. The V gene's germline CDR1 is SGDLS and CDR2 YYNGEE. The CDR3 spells CASSAPETGVEGYTF. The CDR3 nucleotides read TGTGCCAGCAGCGCCCCGGAGACAGGGGTGGAAGGCTACACCTTC. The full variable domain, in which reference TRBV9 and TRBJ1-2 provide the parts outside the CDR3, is DSGVTQTPKHLITATGQRVTLRCSPRSGDLSVYWYQQSLDQGLQFLIQYYNGEERAKGNILERFSAQQFPDLHSELNLSSLELGDSALYFCASSAPETGVEGYTFGSGTRLTVV.

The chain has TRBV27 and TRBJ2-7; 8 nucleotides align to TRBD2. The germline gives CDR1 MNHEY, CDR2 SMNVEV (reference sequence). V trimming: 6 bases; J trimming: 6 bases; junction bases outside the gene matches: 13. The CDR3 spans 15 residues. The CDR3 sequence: CASSLSPSLAAEQYF. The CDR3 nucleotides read TGTGCCAGCAGCCTAAGCCCATCACTAGCGGCCGAGCAGTACTTC.

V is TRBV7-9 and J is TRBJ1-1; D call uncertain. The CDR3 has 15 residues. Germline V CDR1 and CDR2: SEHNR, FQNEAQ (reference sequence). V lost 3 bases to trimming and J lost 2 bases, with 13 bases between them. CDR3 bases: TGTGCCAGCAGCTTTGACACCACTTTAAACACTGAAGCTTTCTTT. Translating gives CASSFDTTLNTEAFF.

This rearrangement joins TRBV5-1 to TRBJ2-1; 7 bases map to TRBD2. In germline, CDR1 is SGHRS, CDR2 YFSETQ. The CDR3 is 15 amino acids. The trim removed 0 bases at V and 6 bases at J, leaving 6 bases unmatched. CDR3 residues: CASSLGAGVANEQFF. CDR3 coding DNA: TGCGCCAGCAGCTTGGGGGCGGGGGTTGCCAATGAGCAGTTCTTC.

The CDR3 reads CASSIQGVGQETQYF. In DNA, the CDR3 is TGTGCCAGCAGTATACAGGGGGTCGGGCAAGAGACCCAGTACTTC. The gene calls are TRBV2 and TRBJ2-5, with 8 bases matching TRBD1. The CDR3 has 15 residues. Germline V gene sequence: CDR1 SNHLY, CDR2 FYNNEI. V lost 5 bases to trimming and J lost 2 bases; unmatched junction nucleotides: 7.

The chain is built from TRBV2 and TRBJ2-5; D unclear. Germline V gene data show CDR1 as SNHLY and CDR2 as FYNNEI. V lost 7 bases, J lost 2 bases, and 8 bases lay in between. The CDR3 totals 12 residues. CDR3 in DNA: TGTGCCAGCACGGGCAGTCAAGAGACCCAGTACTTC. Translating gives CASTGSQETQYF.

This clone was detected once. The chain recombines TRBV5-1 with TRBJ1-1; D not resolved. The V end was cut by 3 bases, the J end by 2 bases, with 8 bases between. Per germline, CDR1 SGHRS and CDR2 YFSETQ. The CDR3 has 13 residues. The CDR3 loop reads CASSSQVNTEAFF. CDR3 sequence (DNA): TGCGCCAGCAGCTCGCAGGTAAACACTGAAGCTTTCTTT.

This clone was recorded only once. The CDR3 bases are TGTGCCAGCAGTAGAACAGGGGGCGCGTACGAGCAGTACTTC. It yields the protein CASSRTGGAYEQYF. The chain recombines TRBV6-4 with TRBJ2-7; 9 positions agree with TRBD1. This CDR3 has 14 amino acids. Per the germline V gene, CDR1 is MRHNA and CDR2 is SNTAGT. The V segment lost 5 bases and the J segment 4 bases; nucleotides outside the gene matches: 6.

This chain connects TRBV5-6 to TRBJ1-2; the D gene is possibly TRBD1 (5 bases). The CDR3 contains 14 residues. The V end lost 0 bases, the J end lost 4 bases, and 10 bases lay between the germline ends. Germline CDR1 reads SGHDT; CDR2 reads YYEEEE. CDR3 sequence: CASSLAGLSYGYTF. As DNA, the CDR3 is TGTGCCAGCAGCTTGGCGGGACTCTCCTATGGCTACACCTTC.

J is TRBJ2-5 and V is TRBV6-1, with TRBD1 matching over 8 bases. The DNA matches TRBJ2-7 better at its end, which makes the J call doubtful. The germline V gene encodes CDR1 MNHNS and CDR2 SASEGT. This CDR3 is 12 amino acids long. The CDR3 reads CASIETGDEQYF. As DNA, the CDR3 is TGTGCCAGCATAGAGACAGGGGACGAGCAGTACTTC.

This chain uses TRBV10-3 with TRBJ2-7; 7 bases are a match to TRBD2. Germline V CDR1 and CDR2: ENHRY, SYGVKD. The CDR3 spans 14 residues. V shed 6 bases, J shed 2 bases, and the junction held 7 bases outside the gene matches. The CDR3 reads CAIRGTNHPYEQYF. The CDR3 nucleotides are TGTGCCATCAGGGGGACTAACCACCCCTACGAGCAGTACTTC.

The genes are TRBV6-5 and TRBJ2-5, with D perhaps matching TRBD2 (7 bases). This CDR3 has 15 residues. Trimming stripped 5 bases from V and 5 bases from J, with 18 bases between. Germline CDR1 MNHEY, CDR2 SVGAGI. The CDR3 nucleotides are TGTGCCAGCAGTCCCCGGGGGGCCAAGGAGGAGACCCAGTACTTC. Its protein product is CASSPRGAKEETQYF.

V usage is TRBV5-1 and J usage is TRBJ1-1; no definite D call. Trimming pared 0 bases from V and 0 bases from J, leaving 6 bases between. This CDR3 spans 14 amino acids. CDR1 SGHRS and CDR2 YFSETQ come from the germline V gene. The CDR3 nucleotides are TGCGCCAGCAGCTTGGTTGTTATGAACACTGAAGCTTTCTTT. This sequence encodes CASSLVVMNTEAFF. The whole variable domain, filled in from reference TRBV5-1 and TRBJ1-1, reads KAGVTQTPRYLIKTRGQQVTLSCSPISGHRSVSWYQQTPGQGLQFLFEYFSETQRNKGNFPGRFSGRQFSNSRSEMNVSTLELGDSALYLCASSLVVMNTEAFFGQGTRLTVV.

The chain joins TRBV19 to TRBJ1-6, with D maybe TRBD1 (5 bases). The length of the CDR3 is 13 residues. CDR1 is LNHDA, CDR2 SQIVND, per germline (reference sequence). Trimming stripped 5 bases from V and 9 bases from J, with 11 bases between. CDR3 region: CASSDLGGSPLHF. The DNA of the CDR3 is TGTGCCAGTAGTGACTTGGGGGGTTCACCCCTCCACTTT. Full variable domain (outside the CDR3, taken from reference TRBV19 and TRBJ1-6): DGGITQSPKYLFRKEGQNVTLSCEQNLNHDAMYWYRQDPGQGLRLIYYSQIVNDFQKGDIAEGYSVSREKKESFPLTVTSAQKNPTAFYLCASSDLGGSPLHFGNGTRLTVT.

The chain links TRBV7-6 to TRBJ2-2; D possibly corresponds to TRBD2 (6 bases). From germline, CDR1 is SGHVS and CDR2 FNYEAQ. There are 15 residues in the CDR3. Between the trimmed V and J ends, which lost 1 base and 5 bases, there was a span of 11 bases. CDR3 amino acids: CASSLVGGATGELFF. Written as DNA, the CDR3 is TGTGCCAGCAGCTTAGTCGGCGGGGCTACCGGGGAGCTGTTTTTT.